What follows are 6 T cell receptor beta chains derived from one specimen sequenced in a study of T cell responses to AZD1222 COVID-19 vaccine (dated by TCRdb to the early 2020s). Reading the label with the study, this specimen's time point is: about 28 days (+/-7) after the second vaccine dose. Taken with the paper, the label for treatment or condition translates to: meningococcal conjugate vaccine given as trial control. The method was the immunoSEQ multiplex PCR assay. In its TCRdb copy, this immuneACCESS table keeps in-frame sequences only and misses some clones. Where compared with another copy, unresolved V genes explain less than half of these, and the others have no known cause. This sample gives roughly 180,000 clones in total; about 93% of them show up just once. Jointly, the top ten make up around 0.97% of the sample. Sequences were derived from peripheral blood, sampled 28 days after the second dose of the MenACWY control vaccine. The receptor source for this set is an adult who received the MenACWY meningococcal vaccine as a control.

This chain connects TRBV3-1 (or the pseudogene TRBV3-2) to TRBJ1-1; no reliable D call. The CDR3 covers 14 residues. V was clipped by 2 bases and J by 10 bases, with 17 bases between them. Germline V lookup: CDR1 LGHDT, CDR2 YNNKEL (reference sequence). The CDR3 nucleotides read TGTGCCAGCAGCCAATCCACGGGAGGGTTCGGAGCTTTCTTT. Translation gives CASSQSTGGFGAFF.

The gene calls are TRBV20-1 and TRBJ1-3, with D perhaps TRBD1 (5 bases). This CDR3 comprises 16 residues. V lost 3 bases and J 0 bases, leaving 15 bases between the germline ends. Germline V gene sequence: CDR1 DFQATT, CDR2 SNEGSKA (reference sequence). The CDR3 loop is CSASWGRSPSGNTIYF. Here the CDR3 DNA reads TGCAGTGCTAGTTGGGGACGGAGTCCCTCTGGAAACACCATATATTTT.

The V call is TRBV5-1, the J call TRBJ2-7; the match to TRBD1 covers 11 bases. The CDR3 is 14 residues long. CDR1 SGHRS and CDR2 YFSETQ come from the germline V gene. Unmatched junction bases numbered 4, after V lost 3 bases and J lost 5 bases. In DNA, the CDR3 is TGCGCCAGCAGCTCCGGGACAGGGGGGCACGAGCAGTACTTC. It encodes CASSSGTGGHEQYF.

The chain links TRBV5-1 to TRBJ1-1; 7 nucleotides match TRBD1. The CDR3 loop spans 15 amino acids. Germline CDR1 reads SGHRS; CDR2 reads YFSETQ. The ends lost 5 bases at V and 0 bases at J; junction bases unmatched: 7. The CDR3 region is CASRGGGGLNTEAFF. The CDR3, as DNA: TGCGCCAGCAGGGGAGGGGGCGGTTTGAACACTGAAGCTTTCTTT.

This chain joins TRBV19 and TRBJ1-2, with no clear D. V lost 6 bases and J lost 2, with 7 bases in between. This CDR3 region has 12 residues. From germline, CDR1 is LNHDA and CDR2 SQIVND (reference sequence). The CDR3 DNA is TGTGCCAGTAGGTCGGGAAACTATGGCTACACCTTC. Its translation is CASRSGNYGYTF.

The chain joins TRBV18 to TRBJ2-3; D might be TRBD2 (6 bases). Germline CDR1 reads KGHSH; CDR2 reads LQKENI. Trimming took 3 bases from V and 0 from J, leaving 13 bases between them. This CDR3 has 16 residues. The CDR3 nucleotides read TGTGCCAGCTCACCCTCGGCGGGGCGAAGCACAGATACGCAGTATTTT. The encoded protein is CASSPSAGRSTDTQYF. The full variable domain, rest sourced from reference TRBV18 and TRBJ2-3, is NAGVMQNPRHLVRRRGQEARLRCSPMKGHSHVYWYRQLPEEGLKFMVYLQKENIIDESGMPKERFSAEFPKEGPSILRIQQVVRGDSAAYFCASSPSAGRSTDTQYFGPGTRLTVL.